Each of the 22 T cell receptor beta chains below was sequenced from the same sample in a study of T cell responses to AZD1222 COVID-19 vaccine. Clones were sequenced by immunoSEQ multiplex PCR, and TCRdb holds only the in-frame ones, with some missing. Altogether roughly 65,000 clones are present, around 78% being singletons, with the ten largest covering 20% to 25%. The source material was peripheral blood, sampled 28 days after the second AZD1222 dose. The receptors shown here come from an adult who received the AZD1222 COVID-19 vaccine.

This rearrangement joins TRBV6-5 to TRBJ2-2; D uncertain. Germline CDR1 and CDR2: MNHEY and SVGAGI. This CDR3 is 12 amino acids long. The V gene lost 2 bases and the J gene lost 10 bases, with 8 bases spanning the gap. CDR3 amino acids: CASSYRPEELFF. The CDR3, as DNA: TGTGCCAGCAGTTACAGGCCCGAGGAGCTGTTTTTT.

J is TRBJ2-7 and V is TRBV2; 9 nucleotides agree with TRBD1. This CDR3 contains 15 residues. Germline V CDR1 and CDR2: SNHLY, FYNNEI. J was trimmed by 6 bases and V by 7 bases; bases with no gene match: 13. The CDR3 sequence: CASTEQGTGWGEQYF. CDR3 coding DNA: TGTGCCAGCACCGAACAGGGGACAGGGTGGGGCGAGCAGTACTTC.

This chain uses TRBV5-1 with TRBJ1-1; tentatively, D is TRBD1 (6 bases). The CDR3 covers 13 residues. The V end lost 1 base, the J end lost 8 bases, and 12 bases lay between the germline ends. Germline values: CDR1 SGHRS, CDR2 YFSETQ. The CDR3 region has the DNA TGCGCCAGCAGCTTGCGGACAGACGCCGAAGCTTTCTTT. Encoded protein: CASSLRTDAEAFF.

V is TRBV5-1 and J is TRBJ2-7, with 9 bases lining up with TRBD2. The V and J ends lost 1 base and 1 base, in that order; junction bases with no gene match: 3. Germline CDR1 SGHRS, CDR2 YFSETQ. The CDR3 has 15 residues. DNA for the CDR3: TGCGCCAGCAGCTTGTGGGCGGGGGGGTCCTACGAGCAGTACTTC. This encodes CASSLWAGGSYEQYF.

The chain uses TRBV27 and TRBJ1-2; possible D gene TRBD1, 5 bases. Germline V gene data show CDR1 as MNHEY and CDR2 as SMNVEV (reference sequence). V dropped 8 bases and J dropped 5 bases, with 21 bases sitting between them. The length of the CDR3 is 15 residues. The CDR3 loop is CASRKTSGTNYGYTF. The CDR3 nucleotides read TGTGCCAGCCGTAAAACTTCCGGGACCAATTATGGCTACACCTTC.

This chain connects TRBV5-5 to TRBJ2-2, with 13 bases that match TRBD2. Germline V gene data show CDR1 as SGHKS and CDR2 as YYEKEE (reference sequence). The CDR3 has 18 residues. Germline trimming cut 6 bases from V and 5 bases from J; bases unmatched to any gene: 13. CDR3 coding DNA: TGTGCCAGCATTTCCGGGACTAGCGGGGATTTATGGACCGGGGAGCTGTTTTTT. Protein: CASISGTSGDLWTGELFF.

The J gene is TRBJ1-6, the V gene TRBV5-6, with a tentative D call TRBD1 (6 bases). V dropped 0 bases and J dropped 0 bases, with 10 bases sitting between them. CDR1 and CDR2 (germline): SGHDT, YYEEEE. The CDR3 contains 17 residues. The chain's CDR3 is CASSLGQGLSYNSPLHF. DNA of the CDR3: TGTGCCAGCAGCTTGGGGCAGGGGCTCTCCTATAATTCACCCCTCCACTTT. The full variable domain, rest sourced from reference TRBV5-6 and TRBJ1-6, is DAGVTQSPTHLIKTRGQQVTLRCSPKSGHDTVSWYQQALGQGPQFIFQYYEEEERQRGNFPDRFSGHQFPNYSSELNVNALLLGDSALYLCASSLGQGLSYNSPLHFGNGTRLTVT.

The chain joins TRBV6-1 to TRBJ2-1, with D unclear. The CDR3 runs 17 residues. The germline V and J ends were trimmed by 4 bases and 10 bases, with 26 bases remaining between them. Germline CDR1 is MNHNS and CDR2 is SASEGT. CDR3 in DNA: TGTGCCAGCAGTGTCCGTCTGACTCCAGTCGCTACCGGGGAGCAGTTCTTC. It codes for CASSVRLTPVATGEQFF.

The rearrangement uses TRBV5-1 and TRBJ2-2; 7 bases agree with TRBD2. V lost 2 bases and J lost 2; bases outside the gene matches: 3. This CDR3 spans 15 amino acids. The germline V gene encodes CDR1 SGHRS and CDR2 YFSETQ. The chain's CDR3 is CASSFTSANTGELFF. The CDR3 DNA follows: TGCGCCAGCAGCTTTACTAGCGCCAACACCGGGGAGCTGTTTTTT. Combining the CDR3 with reference TRBV5-1 and TRBJ2-2 gives the whole variable domain KAGVTQTPRYLIKTRGQQVTLSCSPISGHRSVSWYQQTPGQGLQFLFEYFSETQRNKGNFPGRFSGRQFSNSRSEMNVSTLELGDSALYLCASSFTSANTGELFFGEGSRLTVL.

J is TRBJ2-7 and V is TRBV19; no reliable D call. V was clipped by 1 base and J by 2 bases, with 6 bases between them. The CDR3 has 13 amino acids. The germline V gene encodes CDR1 LNHDA and CDR2 SQIVND (reference sequence). The DNA for the CDR3 is TGTGCCAGTAGTATAGGTATGGCCTACGAGCAGTACTTC. Its translation is CASSIGMAYEQYF.

DNA of the CDR3: TGTGCCAGCAGCCCCGGGGGGAAGAGCACAGATACGCAGTATTTT. Translating gives CASSPGGKSTDTQYF. The rearrangement joins TRBV7-3 to TRBJ2-3, with 7 bases fitting TRBD2. V dropped 5 bases and J dropped 0; count of bases not matched to a gene: 5. CDR3 length equals 15 residues. Germline V gene data show CDR1 as SGHTA and CDR2 as FQGTGA.

The chain recombines TRBV6-5 with TRBJ1-1; TRBD1 agrees at 7 bases. The V and J ends lost 6 bases and 0 bases, in that order; junction bases with no gene match: 4. The CDR3 is 14 amino acids. Per germline, CDR1 MNHEY and CDR2 SVGAGI. CDR3 protein: CASRATGLNTEAFF. CDR3 bases: TGTGCCAGCAGGGCGACAGGGCTGAACACTGAAGCTTTCTTT.

The chain carries TRBV28 and TRBJ1-2; no clear D. Deletions cut 5 bases from V and 0 bases from J, with 7 bases between. The CDR3 sequence is 13 residues long. Per the germline V gene, CDR1 is MDHEN and CDR2 is SYDVKM. The CDR3 reads CASSLYTNYGYTF. The DNA for the CDR3 is TGTGCCAGCAGTCTTTATACTAACTATGGCTACACCTTC.

The rearrangement joins TRBV6-2 or TRBV6-3 to TRBJ1-5, with a weak D call TRBD1 (6 bases). Germline loops: CDR1 MNHEY, CDR2 SVGEGT. Trimming stripped 6 bases from V and 5 bases from J, with 14 bases between. The CDR3 sequence is 14 residues long. CDR3 sequence reads: CASSPHRDDQPQHF. The CDR3 DNA reads TGTGCCAGCAGCCCACACAGGGATGATCAGCCCCAGCATTTT.

The chain employs TRBV7-2 and TRBJ2-7; D is possibly TRBD1 or TRBD2 (5 bases each). Germline lookup yields CDR1 SGHTA and CDR2 FQGNSA. This CDR3 has 14 amino acids. Trimming pared 5 bases from V and 4 bases from J, leaving 15 bases between. The CDR3 loop reads CASSLAGRQYEQYF. Here the CDR3 DNA reads TGTGCCAGCAGCCTGGCAGGGAGACAATACGAGCAGTACTTC.

There are a few counts of this clone. The chain uses TRBV6-6 and TRBJ1-2; tentative D call: TRBD1 (5 bases). Trimming removed 6 bases at V and 3 bases at J, with 23 bases between. Per the germline V gene, CDR1 is MNHNY and CDR2 is SVGAGI (reference sequence). There are 17 residues in the CDR3. CDR3 sequence: CASRRNTGTLNDYGYTF. Here the CDR3 DNA reads TGTGCCAGCAGACGAAATACCGGGACCCTCAACGACTATGGCTACACCTTC.

The rearrangement links TRBV12-3 or TRBV12-4 to TRBJ1-1; D is possibly TRBD1 (6 bases). The CDR3 length is 13 residues. V lost 7 bases to trimming and J lost 5 bases, with 14 bases between them. The CDR3 bases are TGTGCCAGCACCCGGACAGCCGGTACTGAAGCTTTCTTT. It specifies CASTRTAGTEAFF.

The V and J genes are TRBV29-1 and TRBJ1-2; 11 positions agree with TRBD1. Per germline, CDR1 SQVTM and CDR2 ANQGSEA. This CDR3 region has 15 residues. V lost 4 bases to trimming and J lost 4 bases; unmatched junction nucleotides: 8. The chain's CDR3 is CSVGESGTGGYGYTF. Written as DNA, the CDR3 is TGCAGCGTTGGTGAATCCGGGACAGGGGGCTATGGCTACACCTTC. Complete variable domain (other parts from reference TRBV29-1 and TRBJ1-2): SAVISQKPSRDICQRGTSLTIQCQVDSQVTMMFWYRQQPGQSLTLIATANQGSEATYESGFVIDKFPISRPNLTFSTLTVSNMSPEDSSIYLCSVGESGTGGYGYTFGSGTRLTVV.

The chain carries TRBV6-1 and TRBJ2-2; 9 bases align to TRBD2. From germline, CDR1 is MNHNS and CDR2 SASEGT. This CDR3 contains 18 residues. V dropped 4 bases and J dropped 0; count of bases not matched to a gene: 9. The CDR3 region is CASSVLAGVVPNTGELFF. The CDR3 region has the DNA TGTGCCAGCAGTGTTTTAGCGGGAGTTGTACCGAACACCGGGGAGCTGTTTTTT.

The chain has TRBV9 and TRBJ2-6; the match to TRBD2 covers 9 bases. With V trimmed by 4 bases and J by 0 bases, 5 bases remained unmatched. This CDR3 comprises 17 residues. Looked up from germline, CDR1 is SGDLS and CDR2 is YYNGEE. The CDR3 bases are TGTGCCAGCAGCCTAGCGGGGTCCGTCTCTGGGGCCAACGTCCTGACTTTC. Its protein is CASSLAGSVSGANVLTF.

This chain connects TRBV28 to TRBJ2-1; D is perhaps TRBD1 (5 bases). Trimming cost V 8 bases and J 8 bases, with 10 bases left between them. The CDR3 sequence is 11 residues long. The germline gives CDR1 MDHEN, CDR2 SYDVKM. CDR3 DNA sequence: TGTGCCAGCGGGGCGCTCGATGAGCAGTTCTTC. The encoded protein is CASGALDEQFF.

The chain couples TRBV30 to TRBJ1-1; D perhaps matches TRBD1 (6 bases). CDR1 GTSNPN and CDR2 SVGIG come from the germline V gene (reference sequence). Trimming took 1 base from V and 4 from J, leaving 7 bases between them. The CDR3 contains 12 residues. The CDR3 nucleotides read TGTGCCTGGAGTGAAGGGGGCACTGAAGCTTTCTTT. The encoded protein is CAWSEGGTEAFF.